The present TCR beta chain was sequenced within a study of immune cell composition in non-small cell lung cancer. Study as a whole: Tumours were mainly lung adenocarcinoma or squamous cell carcinoma. Study findings and constraints: Tumour-reactive clones were not shown to match dominant in vivo tumour clones. No significant correlation existed between pack-years smoked and tumour clonality. Squamous carcinomas (approximately 75%) more often had tumour-associated clones >0.5% than adenocarcinomas (around 33%).

On this clone itself: Its specificity is not known.

Normal lung was sampled as far from the tumour as possible, at least 3 cm. Trimming removed 8 bases at V and 8 bases at J, with 21 bases between. The CDR3 is 14 amino acids. Germline V CDR1 and CDR2: SNHLY, FYNNEI. Assay used: immunoSEQ multiplex PCR; TCRdb lists only in-frame clones, some missing. The table has 3,000 to 3,500 clones, approximately 70% seen once; the top ten hold about 10%. The sequence was collected from a human donor with non-small cell lung cancer. The chain has TRBV2 and TRBJ1-2; tentatively, D is TRBD1 (5 bases). Specimen: non-adjacent lung tissue. This CDR3 is CASFPLTGGSGYTF. CDR3 nucleotide sequence: TGTGCCAGCTTCCCTCTTACCGGGGGTAGCGGCTACACCTTC.